This TCR beta chain was identified in a study of blood T cells in healthy people across ages. Findings and caveats of the study: Estimates of diversity drawn from one million T cells were considered underestimates.

Germline-derived CDR1 and CDR2 are MGHDK and SYGVNS. Trimming took off 1 base at V and 5 bases at J, with 8 bases between the two ends. This CDR3 contains 13 residues. A remark on this clonotype: Its antigen is undetermined.

The authors ran a second PCR of 7 to 11 cycles using a sample-barcoded 5' primer and a J-beta primer mix. From the 5' RACE reads, TCRdb called clonotypes with MiXCR, one entry per CDR3 protein. The sample carries approximately 600,000 distinct CDR3 sequences, under 70% recorded once. The clonotype comes from a man in his 60s in good health. V usage is TRBV25-1 and J usage is TRBJ1-2; unclear D gene. Sample: blood. CDR3 in amino acids: CASSEFDGYGYTF. CDR3 DNA: TGTGCCAGCAGTGAATTTGATGGGTATGGCTACACCTTC.